A selection of T cell receptor beta chains follows, all from one sample in a study of T cells in Graves' hyperthyroidism and ophthalmopathy. TCRdb itself ran the multiplex PCR reads through MiXCR, one entry per CDR3 protein. The table has hundreds of thousands of distinct CDR3 sequences, about 45% seen once. The specimen was peripheral blood or thyroid tissue (not recorded which). These receptors were obtained from an adult man with Graves' disease, either hyperthyroidism or ophthalmopathy (not recorded which). CDR3s include the opening cysteine and the closing phenylalanine or tryptophan. Each record gives: V gene, clone size, J gene, D gene, CDR3 DNA, CDR3 protein. A D gene is named only where the DNA matches it firmly. Not all rows give a size; the values are once, few, many and, for expanded clones, a class.

v_gene: TRBV7-2; abundance: -; j_gene: TRBJ1-6; d_gene: TRBD1; CDR3nt: TGTGCCAGCAGCCAGGGGACAGAGAGTAGAAATTCACCCCTCCACTTT; CDR3aa: CASSQGTESRNSPLHF
v_gene: TRBV2; abundance: many; j_gene: TRBJ1-6; d_gene: -; CDR3nt: TGTGCCAGCAGTATAGGGGCCAATTCACCCCTCCACTTT; CDR3aa: CASSIGANSPLHF
v_gene: TRBV2; abundance: few; j_gene: TRBJ1-2; d_gene: -; CDR3nt: TGTGCCAGCAGTGAAGTAAGGGGCGACAACTATGGCTACACCTTC; CDR3aa: CASSEVRGDNYGYTF
v_gene: TRBV12-3/TRBV12-4; abundance: -; j_gene: TRBJ1-1; d_gene: -; CDR3nt: TGTGCCAGCAGTGCAACAGGGTATACTGAAGCTTTCTTT; CDR3aa: CASSATGYTEAFF
v_gene: TRBV29-1; abundance: few; j_gene: TRBJ2-5; d_gene: -; CDR3nt: TGCAGCGTTGAAGCCTTACCCATGGGAGGAGGCTCTCAAGAGACCCAGTACTTC; CDR3aa: CSVEALPMGGGSQETQYF
v_gene: TRBV7-9; abundance: many; j_gene: TRBJ2-5; d_gene: -; CDR3nt: TGTGCCAGCAGCTTAGAGGGATCGCAAGAGACCCAGTACTTC; CDR3aa: CASSLEGSQETQYF
v_gene: TRBV29-1; abundance: -; j_gene: TRBJ1-1; d_gene: TRBD1; CDR3nt: TGCAGCCTAGGGGGCAGCGGGAACACTGAAGCTTTCTTT; CDR3aa: CSLGGSGNTEAFF
v_gene: TRBV15; abundance: -; j_gene: TRBJ1-2; d_gene: -; CDR3nt: TGTGCCACCAGCAGCCAGGACAGTAACTATGGCTACACCTTC; CDR3aa: CATSSQDSNYGYTF
v_gene: TRBV2; abundance: once; j_gene: TRBJ1-4; d_gene: -; CDR3nt: TGTGCCAGCAGTGTTCGGGGCGAGAATGAAAAACTGTTTTTT; CDR3aa: CASSVRGENEKLFF
v_gene: TRBV19; abundance: -; j_gene: TRBJ1-2; d_gene: -; CDR3nt: TGTGCCAGTACCCCCGGGGGCCGGAACTATGGCTACACCTTC; CDR3aa: CASTPGGRNYGYTF
v_gene: TRBV29-1; abundance: -; j_gene: TRBJ2-7; d_gene: -; CDR3nt: TGCAGCGTTAAGGGCTACGAGCAGTACTTC; CDR3aa: CSVKGYEQYF
v_gene: TRBV9; abundance: -; j_gene: TRBJ1-4; d_gene: TRBD1; CDR3nt: TGTGCCAGCACCCCCTCGGGGGACAGGAATAATGAAAAACTGTTTTTT; CDR3aa: CASTPSGDRNNEKLFF
v_gene: TRBV20-1; abundance: -; j_gene: TRBJ2-7; d_gene: TRBD2; CDR3nt: TGCAGTGCTAGAGGGAGAAGACTAGCGGTAAACGACGAGCAGTACTTC; CDR3aa: CSARGRRLAVNDEQYF
v_gene: TRBV7-6; abundance: many; j_gene: TRBJ2-2; d_gene: -; CDR3nt: TGTGCCAGCTCTTGGGGATCGAACACCGGGGAGCTGTTTTTT; CDR3aa: CASSWGSNTGELFF
v_gene: TRBV7-9; abundance: -; j_gene: TRBJ2-6; d_gene: -; CDR3nt: TGTGCCAGCAGCTTAGGGGGCGACGTCCTGACTTTC; CDR3aa: CASSLGGDVLTF
v_gene: TRBV29-1; abundance: once; j_gene: TRBJ1-2; d_gene: -; CDR3nt: TGCAGTTACCACGACAGCAACTATGGCTACACCTTC; CDR3aa: CSYHDSNYGYTF
v_gene: TRBV20-1; abundance: few; j_gene: TRBJ1-4; d_gene: -; CDR3nt: TGCAGTGCTAGTCGGCTTTTTCATGAAAAACTGTTTTTT; CDR3aa: CSASRLFHEKLFF
v_gene: TRBV19; abundance: -; j_gene: TRBJ1-2; d_gene: -; CDR3nt: TGTGCCAGTAGTATGACGTACGGGGAATTATGGGACTATGGCTACACCTTC; CDR3aa: CASSMTYGELWDYGYTF
v_gene: TRBV5-1; abundance: few; j_gene: TRBJ1-2; d_gene: -; CDR3nt: TGCGCCAGCAGCTTGGCCACGGCGGGAGGCTATGGCTACACCTTC; CDR3aa: CASSLATAGGYGYTF
v_gene: TRBV5-6; abundance: once; j_gene: TRBJ1-2; d_gene: -; CDR3nt: TGTGCCAGCAGCTTGGCAGTGGCAGGGGATGGCTACACCTTC; CDR3aa: CASSLAVAGDGYTF
v_gene: TRBV7-2; abundance: -; j_gene: TRBJ2-7; d_gene: -; CDR3nt: TGTGCCAGCAGCACCCCCGGGACCTACGAGCAGTACTTC; CDR3aa: CASSTPGTYEQYF
v_gene: TRBV29-1; abundance: many; j_gene: TRBJ1-1; d_gene: TRBD1; CDR3nt: TGCAGCGTTGAGGGGGACAGGGGGCGCTGGGCTTTCTTT; CDR3aa: CSVEGDRGRWAFF
v_gene: TRBV12-3/TRBV12-4; abundance: few; j_gene: TRBJ1-4; d_gene: -; CDR3nt: TGTGCCAGCACCCCCTCGTCCCTTGTCAATGAAAAACTGTTTTTT; CDR3aa: CASTPSSLVNEKLFF
v_gene: TRBV9; abundance: few; j_gene: TRBJ1-1; d_gene: -; CDR3nt: TGTGCCAGCAGCCCCGGGGGTCCTTCTGAAGCTTTCTTT; CDR3aa: CASSPGGPSEAFF
v_gene: TRBV10-2; abundance: -; j_gene: TRBJ1-6; d_gene: TRBD1; CDR3nt: TGCGCCAGCAGCCAAGAGTTGGGTGACAGGGATTCACCCCTCCACTTT; CDR3aa: CASSQELGDRDSPLHF
v_gene: TRBV7-9; abundance: -; j_gene: TRBJ2-7; d_gene: -; CDR3nt: TGTGCCAGCAGCTTAGAAGCGATGAACTACTACGAGCAGTACTTC; CDR3aa: CASSLEAMNYYEQYF
v_gene: TRBV19; abundance: few; j_gene: TRBJ1-2; d_gene: TRBD1; CDR3nt: TGTGCCAGTACCCCCGGGACAGGGAGAAGCTATGGCTACACCTTC; CDR3aa: CASTPGTGRSYGYTF
v_gene: TRBV29-1; abundance: many; j_gene: TRBJ1-1; d_gene: -; CDR3nt: TGCAGCGTTGATGGCGCAATTAGGGGTGAAGCTTTCTTT; CDR3aa: CSVDGAIRGEAFF
v_gene: TRBV20-1; abundance: many; j_gene: TRBJ1-6; d_gene: -; CDR3nt: TGCAGTGCTACGGGGTCCAGCTCCTATAATTCACCCCTCCACTTT; CDR3aa: CSATGSSSYNSPLHF
v_gene: TRBV19; abundance: few; j_gene: TRBJ1-3; d_gene: -; CDR3nt: TGTGCCAGTAGTAAAGGACACATCTCTGGAAACACCATATATTTT; CDR3aa: CASSKGHISGNTIYF
v_gene: TRBV5-6; abundance: -; j_gene: TRBJ1-2; d_gene: TRBD1; CDR3nt: TGTGCCAGCAGCTTGGCACGGACAGGGCGAGGTGGCTACACCTTC; CDR3aa: CASSLARTGRGGYTF